This T cell receptor (beta chain) was sequenced during a study of Ad26.COV2.S vaccination and SARS-CoV-2 variants. Study-level background: Doses of Ad26.COV2.S were injected into muscle once or twice, 56 days apart.

The CDR3 is 15 residues long. Trimming took off 0 bases at V and 2 bases at J, with 10 bases between the two ends. Germline loops: CDR1 SEHNR, CDR2 FQNEAQ (reference sequence). The sample's treatment: roughly 20 received Ad26.COV2.S at low or high dose, single or two shots; several received placebo; per-sample allocation not given. Sampling took place 63 days after the first vaccine or placebo injection. At a Boston site, the person donating was an adult of 18-55 years. Repertoires were generated with immunoSEQ multiplex PCR, while TCRdb's copy carries only in-frame clones and drops some. The profile shows approximately 250,000 clones, around nine tenths of them singletons.

This sequence was found in a person between 18 and 65 years old who received the Ad26.COV2.S COVID-19 vaccine or a placebo. J is TRBJ1-1 and V is TRBV7-9; the D is unclear. The starting material was peripheral blood, obtained in a trial of Ad26.COV2.S vaccine versus placebo. This chain's CDR3 is CASSLAPTSNTEAFF. The DNA of the CDR3 is TGTGCCAGCAGCTTAGCGCCGACATCTAACACTGAAGCTTTCTTT. Using reference TRBV7-9 and TRBJ1-1 for the parts outside the CDR3, the full variable domain is DTGVSQNPRHKITKRGQNVTFRCDPISEHNRLYWYRQTLGQGPEFLTYFQNEAQLEKSRLLSDRFSAERPKGSFSTLEIQRTEQGDSAMYLCASSLAPTSNTEAFFGQGTRLTVV.